The 12 T cell receptor beta chains listed next were all sequenced from one sample in a study of blood T cell repertoires in COVID-19. The table came from immunoSEQ multiplex PCR; TCRdb's copy has only in-frame clones and leaves some out. The sample holds more than 250,000 clones, roughly 80% seen once. The sequenced sample was peripheral blood. These TCRs come from a man aged 55 to 69 who had recovered from COVID-19.

The rearrangement uses TRBV4-1 and TRBJ2-3; D is perhaps TRBD2 (5 bases). Trimming removed 1 base at V and 2 bases at J, with 10 bases between. CDR1 is MGHRA, CDR2 YSYEKL, per germline. CDR3 length equals 15 residues. The CDR3 coding sequence is TGCGCCAGCAGCCAAGCCCCCCTAGCCACAGATACGCAGTATTTT. Amino acids: CASSQAPLATDTQYF.

The chain recombines TRBV29-1 with TRBJ2-3, with D unresolved. The CDR3 has 13 amino acids. Germline assignment: CDR1 SQVTM and CDR2 ANQGSEA. V was cut by 3 bases and J by 2 bases, with 9 bases left in between. CDR3 sequence (DNA): TGCAGCGTTGAGGAGTCCTCCACAGATACGCAGTATTTT. Protein sequence: CSVEESSTDTQYF.

The chain combines TRBV20-1 with TRBJ2-7; D is perhaps TRBD2 (5 bases). CDR3 length: 11 residues. Germline assignment: CDR1 DFQATT and CDR2 SNEGSKA (reference sequence). Trimming shortened V by 3 bases and J by 4 bases, and 7 bases separated the two germline ends. The CDR3 reads CSARDWYEQYF. The CDR3, as DNA: TGCAGTGCTAGGGACTGGTACGAGCAGTACTTC.

This clone was recorded once. The chain employs TRBV7-2 and TRBJ2-7, with 9 positions matching TRBD2. CDR3 length: 14 residues. Losses at the gene ends were 5 bases for V and 0 bases for J; bases not matched to a gene: 2. CDR1 is SGHTA and CDR2 is FQGNSA in the germline V gene. The CDR3 is CASSAGGTSYEQYF. The CDR3 DNA reads TGTGCCAGCAGCGCGGGGGGGACCTCCTACGAGCAGTACTTC.

The genes are TRBV29-1 and TRBJ1-2; TRBD1 agrees at 7 bases. This CDR3 spans 13 amino acids. Germline V gene lookup returns CDR1 SQVTM and CDR2 ANQGSEA. Unmatched junction bases numbered 2, after V lost 4 bases and J lost 0 bases. The CDR3 sequence is CSVGQGANYGYTF. Written as DNA, the CDR3 is TGCAGCGTTGGACAGGGCGCTAACTATGGCTACACCTTC.

This clone was observed a few times. J is TRBJ1-2 and V is TRBV29-1, with TRBD1 identical over 7 bases. The CDR3 loop spans 14 amino acids. V dropped 1 base and J dropped 2; count of bases not matched to a gene: 4. CDR1 and CDR2 (germline): SQVTM, ANQGSEA. The chain's CDR3 is CSVEGQGSNYGYTF. In DNA, the CDR3 is TGCAGCGTTGAAGGACAGGGTTCGAACTATGGCTACACCTTC.

The chain combines TRBV5-4 with TRBJ1-6, with TRBD1 matching over 7 bases. The CDR3 covers 15 residues. The ends lost 0 bases at V and 8 bases at J; junction bases unmatched: 5. CDR1 and CDR2 (germline): SGHNT, YYREEE (reference sequence). The CDR3 DNA is TGTGCCAGCAGCTTGGTGGGGACAGAAGATTCACCCCTCCACTTT. It specifies CASSLVGTEDSPLHF.

The rearrangement uses TRBV6-5 and TRBJ2-6, with TRBD1 identical over 7 bases. This CDR3 region has 14 residues. J gave up 2 bases and V 7 bases, and 2 bases lay outside the gene matches. Germline CDR1 is MNHEY and CDR2 is SVGAGI. DNA of the CDR3: TGTGCCAGCAAGCAGGGGGCTGGGGCCAACGTCCTGACTTTC. This encodes CASKQGAGANVLTF.

This chain links TRBV28 with TRBJ1-1, with 8 positions matching TRBD1. The CDR3 totals 17 residues. V lost 2 bases to trimming and J lost 4 bases; unmatched junction nucleotides: 12. Per the germline V gene, CDR1 is MDHEN and CDR2 is SYDVKM. The CDR3 is CASSLARTGPLSTEAFF. As DNA, the CDR3 is TGTGCCAGCAGTTTAGCCCGGACAGGGCCCTTGAGCACTGAAGCTTTCTTT.

This clone has a handful of counts. Here the CDR3 reads CASSQPQGDEQYF. The CDR3 DNA is TGCGCCAGCAGCCAACCTCAGGGGGACGAGCAGTACTTC. The chain has TRBV4-1 and TRBJ2-7, with 7 bases matching TRBD1. This CDR3 is 13 amino acids long. Looked up from germline, CDR1 is MGHRA and CDR2 is YSYEKL. With 2 bases clipped from V and 5 bases from J, the junction kept 3 bases outside the gene matches.

This clone was seen a single time. The gene calls are TRBV28 and TRBJ2-5; 11 bases map to TRBD2. The CDR3 extends over 14 amino acids. After removal of 7 bases from V and 4 bases from J, the junction contained 5 bases not matched to a gene. Germline assignment: CDR1 MDHEN and CDR2 SYDVKM. CDR3 amino acids: CASIAGGPGETQYF. The CDR3 DNA reads TGTGCCAGCATAGCGGGGGGGCCTGGAGAGACCCAGTACTTC.

This clone was observed a handful of times. The V gene is TRBV6-5, the J gene TRBJ1-5; no clear D gene. The length of the CDR3 is 13 residues. Trimming took 5 bases from V and 2 from J, leaving 7 bases between them. CDR1 and CDR2 (germline): MNHEY, SVGAGI. CDR3 nucleotide sequence: TGTGCCAGCAGTATAGTGGGCAATCAGCCCCAGCATTTT. This encodes CASSIVGNQPQHF.